The 20 T cell receptor beta chains below come from one sample, sequenced in a study of cytotoxic CD8 clonotypes in ibrutinib-treated CLL. Generated by immunoSEQ multiplex PCR, the TCRdb table keeps only in-frame clones and is missing some. The sample records approximately 320,000 clones, under 70% being singletons. Material: PBMCs, obtained after 36 months of ibrutinib treatment. The source is a human donor with chronic lymphocytic leukemia.

The chain carries TRBV7-3 and TRBJ1-1, with D unresolved. This CDR3 is 13 amino acids long. Germline values: CDR1 SGHTA, CDR2 FQGTGA. V shed 4 bases and J shed 5 bases, with 11 bases lying between them. CDR3: CASSSPGSTEAFF. CDR3 nucleotide sequence: TGTGCCAGCAGCTCACCGGGGTCGACTGAAGCTTTCTTT. Looking up the rest from reference TRBV7-3 and TRBJ1-1 gives the full variable domain: GAGVSQTPSNKVTEKGKYVELRCDPISGHTALYWYRQSLGQGPEFLIYFQGTGAADDSGLPNDRFFAVRPEGSVSTLKIQRTERGDSAVYLCASSSPGSTEAFFGQGTRLTVV.

This clone was observed a handful of times. The V call is TRBV25-1, the J call TRBJ1-6; D call uncertain. The germline CDR1 and CDR2 sequences are MGHDK and SYGVNS. V was cut by 3 bases and J by 10 bases, with 13 bases left in between. The CDR3 is 14 residues long. The CDR3 sequence is CASSDQLSGSPLHF. CDR3 bases: TGTGCCAGCAGTGATCAATTATCGGGATCACCCCTCCACTTT.

The rearrangement joins TRBV6-1 to TRBJ2-3, with D unclear. This CDR3 has 13 residues. The germline gives CDR1 MNHNS, CDR2 SASEGT. V was shortened by 3 bases and J by 4 bases, with 8 bases between the two germline ends. Here the CDR3 reads CASSEAEPDTQYF. The CDR3 region has the DNA TGTGCCAGCAGTGAGGCAGAACCAGATACGCAGTATTTT.

This chain joins TRBV6-6 and TRBJ2-7; D tentatively reads TRBD1 or TRBD2 (5 bases each). V was pared by 2 bases and J by 1 base, with 15 bases between. Germline loops: CDR1 MNHNY, CDR2 SVGAGI (reference sequence). The CDR3 has 16 residues. CDR3 sequence: CASSYGGYSVSYEQYF. The CDR3 coding sequence is TGTGCCAGCAGTTACGGGGGTTATTCAGTGTCCTACGAGCAGTACTTC.

V gene TRBV6-6 combines with J gene TRBJ2-7; 11 bases map to TRBD2. J lost 4 bases, V lost 5 bases, and 4 bases had no gene match. Germline V lookup: CDR1 MNHNY, CDR2 SVGAGI (reference sequence). CDR3 length: 14 amino acids. The CDR3 DNA reads TGTGCCAGCAGTCCGGGACTAGCGGATTACGAGCAGTACTTC. This sequence encodes CASSPGLADYEQYF.

Concerning this clone: At the DNA level, this CDR3 is encoded by other sequences in the same sample as well. The chain combines TRBV6-1 with TRBJ1-2; possibly TRBD1 for D (6 bases). Germline V gene lookup returns CDR1 MNHNS and CDR2 SASEGT. The CDR3 loop spans 13 amino acids. Trimming stripped 1 base from V and 7 bases from J, with 10 bases between. The CDR3 nucleotides read TGTGCCAGCAGTGAAGGTACAGGGATTGGCTACACCTTC. Its translation: CASSEGTGIGYTF.

J is TRBJ1-2 and V is TRBV25-1; no firm D call. V was shortened by 2 bases and J by 8 bases, with 18 bases between the two germline ends. CDR3 length: 15 amino acids. The germline CDR1 and CDR2 sequences are MGHDK and SYGVNS. CDR3 sequence reads: CASSEVRAGLGGYTF. The DNA of the CDR3 is TGTGCCAGCAGTGAAGTGCGGGCGGGCCTGGGGGGCTACACCTTC.

The chain recombines TRBV18 with TRBJ2-2; D possibly uses TRBD1 or TRBD2 (5 bases each). Germline V gene data show CDR1 as KGHSH and CDR2 as LQKENI. CDR3 length: 18 residues. V was cut by 0 bases and J by 0 bases, with 14 bases left in between. The CDR3 protein is CASSPPIPGPSNTGELFF. The CDR3 DNA sequence: TGTGCCAGCTCACCACCGATTCCGGGACCCTCGAACACCGGGGAGCTGTTTTTT.

This clone turned up a few times. The same CDR3 also results from other DNA sequences found in this sample. The V gene is TRBV13, the J gene TRBJ2-1; 11 bases align to TRBD2. The germline CDR1 and CDR2 sequences are PRHDT and FYEKMQ (reference sequence). J lost 0 bases, V lost 2 bases, and 3 bases had no gene match. The CDR3 contains 17 residues. Here the CDR3 reads CASSLLAGGNSYNEQFF. For the CDR3, the DNA is TGTGCCAGCAGCTTACTAGCGGGAGGAAACTCCTACAATGAGCAGTTCTTC. The full variable domain, completed using reference TRBV13 and TRBJ2-1, is AAGVIQSPRHLIKEKRETATLKCYPIPRHDTVYWYQQGPGQDPQFLISFYEKMQSDKGSIPDRFSAQQFSDYHSELNMSSLELGDSALYFCASSLLAGGNSYNEQFFGPGTRLTVL.

This clone was detected a few times. V and J are TRBV27 and TRBJ2-1; D tentatively fits TRBD1 or TRBD2 (5 bases each). CDR3 length equals 16 residues. Germline V gene sequence: CDR1 MNHEY, CDR2 SMNVEV (reference sequence). V shed 7 bases and J shed 9 bases, with 25 bases lying between them. This CDR3 is CASTAPPPGPLGEQFF. The CDR3 DNA sequence: TGTGCCAGCACCGCCCCACCCCCGGGACCCTTAGGTGAGCAGTTCTTC.

This chain joins TRBV27 and TRBJ2-7, with D perhaps TRBD1 (6 bases). V dropped 6 bases and J dropped 4 bases, with 19 bases sitting between them. This CDR3 comprises 15 residues. Germline CDR1 MNHEY, CDR2 SMNVEV (reference sequence). As DNA, the CDR3 is TGTGCCAGCAGCAAACAGGGTTTCTTGGAGTACGAGCAGTACTTC. Its protein is CASSKQGFLEYEQYF.

J is TRBJ2-7 and V is TRBV4-2; no reliable D call. The CDR3 contains 13 residues. V was shortened by 3 bases and J by 0 bases, with 6 bases between the two germline ends. Germline V gene lookup returns CDR1 LGHNA and CDR2 YNFKEQ. The CDR3 nucleotides are TGTGCCAGCAGCCAGGAAAGCTCCTACGAGCAGTACTTC. This encodes CASSQESSYEQYF.

The rearrangement links TRBV6-6 to TRBJ1-1, with 9 bases aligning to TRBD1. Losses at the gene ends were 7 bases for V and 3 bases for J; bases not matched to a gene: 12. Germline CDR1 MNHNY, CDR2 SVGAGI (reference sequence). The CDR3 consists of 16 residues. The CDR3 DNA reads as TGTGCCAGCACTCCGGGACAGGGAGAGTGGGACACTGAAGCTTTCTTT. It is translated as CASTPGQGEWDTEAFF.

This sequence joins TRBV10-1 and TRBJ2-3; D possibly corresponds to TRBD1 (5 bases). This CDR3 comprises 14 residues. V dropped 3 bases and J dropped 2 bases, with 9 bases sitting between them. Germline-derived CDR1 and CDR2 are WNHNN and SYGVQD (reference sequence). CDR3 bases: TGCGCCAGCAGTGATGTAGGGGTCACAGATACGCAGTATTTT. It yields the protein CASSDVGVTDTQYF.

The chain uses TRBV5-1 and TRBJ2-5; 7 nucleotides align to TRBD2. The CDR3 runs to 14 residues. Per germline, CDR1 SGHRS and CDR2 YFSETQ. The ends lost 2 bases at V and 3 bases at J; junction bases unmatched: 4. The CDR3 spells CASSFRDYKETQYF. Here the CDR3 DNA reads TGCGCCAGCAGCTTCCGGGACTACAAAGAGACCCAGTACTTC. Supplemented by reference TRBV5-1 and TRBJ2-5, the full variable domain reads KAGVTQTPRYLIKTRGQQVTLSCSPISGHRSVSWYQQTPGQGLQFLFEYFSETQRNKGNFPGRFSGRQFSNSRSEMNVSTLELGDSALYLCASSFRDYKETQYFGPGTRLLVL.

V usage is TRBV6-6 and J usage is TRBJ2-5; possible D gene TRBD1, 6 bases. CDR1 MNHNY and CDR2 SVGAGI come from the germline V gene (reference sequence). The CDR3 loop spans 14 amino acids. With 5 bases removed from V and 0 bases from J, the gap between germline ends came to 10 bases. The CDR3 bases are TGTGCCAGCAGTCACAGACAGGACCAAGAGACCCAGTACTTC. Its protein is CASSHRQDQETQYF.

J is TRBJ2-5 and V is TRBV15; TRBD2 matches at 10 bases. Germline assignment: CDR1 LNHNV and CDR2 YYDKDF (reference sequence). The J segment lost 5 bases and the V segment lost 3 bases, leaving 3 bases of the junction unmatched. This CDR3 contains 14 residues. CDR3 DNA: TGTGCCACCAGCAGTAGCGGGAGGTTGGAGACCCAGTACTTC. Its protein is CATSSSGRLETQYF. Full variable domain (outside the CDR3, taken from reference TRBV15 and TRBJ2-5): DAMVIQNPRYQVTQFGKPVTLSCSQTLNHNVMYWYQQKSSQAPKLLFHYYDKDFNNEADTPDNFQSRRPNTSFCFLDIRSPGLGDTAMYLCATSSSGRLETQYFGPGTRLLVL.

This clone has just a few counts. The chain couples TRBV7-9 to TRBJ1-2; tentative D call: TRBD1 (5 bases). Trimming left V 5 bases short and J 3 bases short, with 19 bases between. CDR3 size: 16 residues. CDR1 is SEHNR and CDR2 is FQNEAQ in the germline V gene (reference sequence). The CDR3 sequence: CASSPTIAGGYYGYTF. DNA for the CDR3: TGTGCCAGCAGCCCCACCATCGCCGGGGGGTACTATGGCTACACCTTC.

This chain joins TRBV7-9 and TRBJ1-2; the D gene is possibly TRBD1 (6 bases). V lost 1 base, J lost 3 bases, and 12 bases lay in between. This CDR3 comprises 15 residues. In germline, CDR1 is SEHNR, CDR2 FQNEAQ (reference sequence). The CDR3 sequence: CASSLVDGGHYGYTF. The CDR3 DNA sequence: TGTGCCAGCAGCTTAGTGGACGGGGGCCACTATGGCTACACCTTC.

This clone was seen a handful of times. Other DNA variants within this sample encode the same CDR3. The chain employs TRBV6-1 and TRBJ2-2; maybe TRBD2 (5 bases). V was clipped by 7 bases and J by 1 base, with 7 bases between them. In germline, CDR1 is MNHNS, CDR2 SASEGT. CDR3 length equals 13 residues. The CDR3 DNA reads as TGTGCCAGCAAAGAGGGGAACACCGGGGAGCTGTTTTTT. Its protein product is CASKEGNTGELFF.